The 14 T cell receptor gamma chains presented below share a single source sample, sequenced in a study of gamma-delta T cells after stem cell transplantation. TCRdb re-called the RT-PCR reads using CATT. The table has about 170 gamma-chain clones, 10% to 15% seen once. Material: gamma-delta T cells. Receptor source: a human donor. It is not recorded whose cells these are; they may come from a transplant donor.

About this clone itself: The same CDR3 also results from other DNA sequences found in this sample. The gene calls are TRGV9 and TRGJP. CDR3 length: 17 amino acids. V lost 0 bases to trimming and J lost 6 bases; unmatched junction nucleotides: 5. Germline CDR1 is GITISATS and CDR2 is ISYDGTV (reference sequence). The CDR3: CALWEVLGELGKKIKVF. As DNA, the CDR3 is TGTGCCTTGTGGGAGGTGTTGGGAGAGTTGGGCAAAAAAATCAAGGTATTT.

This clone is termed hyperexpanded. The sample contains more than one DNA sequence encoding this CDR3. The chain employs TRGV9 and TRGJ1 or TRGJ2. The CDR3 runs to 12 residues. V shed 4 bases and J 10 bases; nucleotides not matched to a gene: 10. CDR1 is GITISATS, CDR2 ISYDGTV, per germline (reference sequence). CDR3 in amino acids: CALWEGIWKKLF. DNA of the CDR3: TGTGCCTTGTGGGAAGGTATATGGAAGAAACTCTTT.

V gene TRGV2 combines with J gene TRGJ1 or TRGJ2. Germline loops: CDR1 EGSNGY, CDR2 YDSYNSKV. Unmatched junction bases numbered 5, after V lost 3 bases and J lost 6 bases. The CDR3 is 12 residues long. The DNA for the CDR3 is TGTGCCACCTGGGACTTGGGTTATAAGAAACTCTTT. This gives the protein CATWDLGYKKLF.

The chain uses TRGV4 and TRGJ1 or TRGJ2. CDR3 length equals 12 residues. V lost 9 bases to trimming and J lost 4 bases; unmatched junction nucleotides: 9. Germline CDR1 EGSTGY, CDR2 YDSYTSSV. CDR3 sequence: CATHTIYYKKLF. The CDR3 DNA is TGTGCCACCCATACCATATATTATAAGAAACTCTTT.

Judged by abundance, this clone is medium-sized. A single base is all that separates this from a far larger clone, so a read error is likely. V gene TRGV5 combines with J gene TRGJ1 or TRGJ2. This CDR3 is built from 11 residues. Germline assignment: CDR1 VINAFY and CDR2 YDVSNSKD. The DNA of the CDR3 is TGTGCCACCTGGGGCAGGAATAAGAAACTCTTT. Translated, it gives CATWGRNKKLF.

The chain employs TRGV9 and TRGJP. V lost 3 bases, J lost 8 bases, and 1 base stayed unmatched. Germline V gene lookup returns CDR1 GITISATS and CDR2 ISYDGTV (reference sequence). This CDR3 region has 14 residues. Here the CDR3 reads CALWEQLGKKIKVF. CDR3 DNA sequence: TGTGCCTTGTGGGAGCAGTTGGGCAAAAAAATCAAGGTATTT.

This clone is labeled medium-sized. One base separates it from a far larger clone, so it is likely a read error. The same CDR3 is also encoded by other DNA sequences in this sample. The chain links TRGV2 to TRGJ1 or TRGJ2. The CDR3 length is 15 residues. Germline CDR1 reads EGSNGY; CDR2 reads YDSYNSKV. CDR3 protein: CATWDDPQGYYKKLF. CDR3 nucleotides: TGTGCCACCTGGGACGACCCACAGGGTTATTATAAGAAACTCTTC.

In the case of this clone: TCRdb has a much larger clone's protein, which differs at residue 9 from the translation of this DNA, likely because of a read error; what is shown is the protein translated from the DNA. The rearrangement uses TRGV9 and TRGJP. The CDR3 is 16 amino acids. Germline loops: CDR1 GITISATS, CDR2 ISYDGTV (reference sequence). CDR3 sequence reads: CALWEVEESGKKIKVF. The CDR3 nucleotides are TGTGCCTTGTGGGAGGTGGAAGAGTCGGGCAAAAAAATCAAGGTATTT.

This clone was counted between two and nine times. TCRdb's protein, taken from a much larger clone, differs from this DNA's translation at residue 13, likely owing to a read error; the protein displayed comes from the DNA. The V gene is TRGV9, the J gene TRGJP. The CDR3 runs to 16 residues. CDR1 is GITISATS and CDR2 is ISYDGTV in the germline V gene (reference sequence). The CDR3 DNA reads as TGTGCCTTGTGGGAGGTGGAAGAGTTGGGCAAAAAAGTCAAGGTATTT. It translates to CALWEVEELGKKVKVF.

This clone ranks as medium-sized. A far larger clone is off by one base, so a read error is likely. The CDR3 DNA sequence: TGTGCCTTGTGGGGGGCACAAGAGTTGGGCAAAAAAATCAAGGTATTT. It is translated as CALWGAQELGKKIKVF. The chain recombines TRGV9 with TRGJP. V lost 5 bases to trimming and J lost 4 bases; unmatched junction nucleotides: 5. This CDR3 has 16 amino acids. Germline CDR1 and CDR2: GITISATS and ISYDGTV (reference sequence).

This clone is labeled as hyperexpanded. Other DNA sequences in this specimen translate into the identical CDR3. This chain joins TRGV9 and TRGJ1 or TRGJ2. This CDR3 is 13 amino acids long. Germline V gene lookup returns CDR1 GITISATS and CDR2 ISYDGTV (reference sequence). Trimming removed 2 bases from V and 1 base from J; junction bases left unmatched: 2. CDR3 region: CALWEGNYYKKLF. The CDR3 DNA sequence: TGTGCCTTGTGGGAGGGAAATTATTATAAGAAACTCTTT.

By share of the sample, this clone is hyperexpanded. Other nucleotide sequences from this sample produce the same CDR3. V is TRGV2 and J is TRGJ1 or TRGJ2. This CDR3 region has 15 residues. Germline V CDR1 and CDR2: EGSNGY, YDSYNSKV. The junction had 10 bases not matched to a gene; V was cut back by 2 bases and J by 3 bases. The CDR3 is CATWDDPQGYYKKLF. CDR3 DNA: TGTGCCACCTGGGACGACCCACAGGGTTATTATAAGAAACTCTTT.

By share, this clone counts as medium-sized (0.01 to 0.1%). One base separates it from a far larger clone, so it is likely a read error. Other DNA sequences in the sample encode the same CDR3. This chain uses TRGV9 with TRGJ1 or TRGJ2. The CDR3 runs to 13 residues. The germline V gene encodes CDR1 GITISATS and CDR2 ISYDGTV (reference sequence). The CDR3, as DNA: TGCGCCTTGTGGGAGGGAAATTATTATAAGAAACTCTTT. It encodes CALWEGNYYKKLF.

Notes on this clone: Only one base separates this from a far larger clonotype, so it likely reflects a read error. The sample has other DNA sequences that encode this CDR3 too. The V and J genes are TRGV9 and TRGJP. Germline CDR1 and CDR2: GITISATS and ISYDGTV (reference sequence). The CDR3 has 16 amino acids. The CDR3 loop is CALWEVEELGKKIKVF. DNA of the CDR3: TGTGCCTTGTGGGAGGTGGAAGAGTTAGGCAAAAAAATCAAGGTATTT.